One and the same sample provided the 11 T cell receptor beta chains below, sequenced in a study of blood T cells in healthy people across ages (dated by TCRdb to about 2015). The method behind the library was 5' RACE. Reads for this sample came from an Illumina HiSeq 2500. A second roughly 6 to 12 cycle PCR used a sample-barcoded 5' primer and a J-beta primer mix. The raw public reads went through TCRdb reprocessing: fastp at Q25, MiXCR clone calling, in-frame beta chains kept. Rows matching on CDR3 protein sequence are summarized as one entry with the most common DNA and genes. The table for this sample lists around 900,000 distinct CDR3 sequences; less than 35% of them were counted only once. 15% to 20% of the sample lies in the top ten. Sequencing was performed on blood. The receptors originated from a woman older than 75 in good health.

In this sample, this clonotype turned up many times. The chain is built from TRBV18 and TRBJ2-5; a possible D gene is TRBD2 (6 bases). Trimming shortened V by 8 bases and J by 2 bases, and 12 bases separated the two germline ends. Germline V lookup: CDR1 KGHSH, CDR2 LQKENI. CDR3 length: 13 residues. CDR3 DNA sequence: TGTGCCAGCCTAGCGAACAGGCAAGAGACCCAGTACTTC. This translates into CASLANRQETQYF.

This clonotype has a count of ten or more. This chain links TRBV6-6 with TRBJ2-5; TRBD2 aligns across 7 bases. Trimming took 6 bases from V and 4 from J; bases not matched to a gene: 11. The CDR3 has 15 residues. The germline CDR1 and CDR2 sequences are MNHNY and SVGAGI (reference sequence). The CDR3 region is CASSESGVVGETQYF. The CDR3 nucleotides are TGTGCCAGCAGCGAGAGCGGGGTGGTAGGAGAGACCCAGTACTTC.

This clonotype has more than one count but fewer than ten. A read error may be the cause here, since a much bigger clone is one base away. The chain couples TRBV6-5 to TRBJ2-1, with D uncertain. The J call may be faulty, since TRBJ2-7 better matches the DNA end. This CDR3 comprises 15 residues. The germline V gene has CDR1 MNHEY and CDR2 SVGAGI. CDR3 nucleotide sequence: TGTGCCAGCACCGTACAGCACAGCTCCTACAATGAGCAGTACTTC. This translates into CASTVQHSSYNEQYF.

This clonotype was observed many times. The V gene is TRBV27, the J gene TRBJ2-7; D tentatively fits TRBD1 or TRBD2 (6 bases each). Trimming removed 6 bases from V and 6 bases from J, with 21 bases in between. The CDR3 covers 15 residues. Germline CDR1 MNHEY, CDR2 SMNVEV (reference sequence). The CDR3 is CASSRKTTGAGEQYF. CDR3 nucleotide sequence: TGTGCCAGCAGCCGAAAAACCACGGGGGCGGGCGAGCAGTACTTC.

V usage is TRBV7-8 and J usage is TRBJ2-5, with 9 bases matching TRBD2. The junction had 15 bases not matched to a gene; V was cut back by 6 bases and J by 4 bases. Germline V gene lookup returns CDR1 SGHVS and CDR2 FQNEAQ. This CDR3 region has 17 residues. CDR3 coding DNA: TGTGCCAGCAGACCAGACGGGTTAGCGGGGGTGGGAGAGACCCAGTACTTC. Translation: CASRPDGLAGVGETQYF.

With respect to this clonotype: This may arise from a read error, as a much more abundant clone is one base away. The rearrangement uses TRBV5-5 and TRBJ1-5; D is perhaps TRBD1 (6 bases). This CDR3 is built from 15 residues. The germline CDR1 and CDR2 sequences are SGHKS and YYEKEE (reference sequence). The CDR3 protein is CAGSLVTGTNQPQHF. CDR3 coding DNA: TGTGCCGGCAGCTTGGTAACAGGGACCAATCAGCCCCAGCATTTT.

This chain's CDR3 is CASSQDGASTDTQYF. The DNA of the CDR3 is TGCGCCAGCAGCCAAGACGGGGCTAGCACAGATACGCAGTATTTT. The J gene is TRBJ2-3, the V gene TRBV4-1; either TRBD1 or TRBD2 may supply D (5 bases each). V lost 0 bases, J lost 0 bases, and 7 bases lay in between. This CDR3 comprises 15 residues. Per germline, CDR1 MGHRA and CDR2 YSYEKL.

The chain carries TRBV6-2 or TRBV6-3 and TRBJ1-5, with D perhaps matching TRBD1 (5 bases). CDR3 length equals 16 residues. Germline CDR1 is MNHEY and CDR2 is SVGEGT. Trimming removed 4 bases from V and 9 bases from J, with 22 bases in between. This CDR3 is CASSSNASDSGGPQHF. In DNA form, the CDR3 reads TGTGCCAGCAGTTCCAACGCTTCCGACAGCGGGGGGCCCCAGCATTTT.

This clonotype came up a few times. At one end, the junction sequence differs from germline, possibly due to a read error. The V gene is TRBV5-6, the J gene TRBJ1-1; D unclear. This CDR3 is built from 14 residues. Looked up from germline, CDR1 is SGHDT and CDR2 is YYEEEE. The CDR3 reads CASNLEAGNTEAFF. The DNA for the CDR3 is TGTGCCAGCAACTTGGAGGCAGGGAACACTGAAGCTTTCTTT.

There are many counts of this clonotype. The chain employs TRBV18 and TRBJ2-1; possibly TRBD2 for D (6 bases). The V and J ends lost 2 bases and 7 bases respectively, with 18 bases between them. Germline V gives CDR1 KGHSH, CDR2 LQKENI. This CDR3 has 16 residues. The CDR3 loop is CASSPGGTPGSNEQFF. The CDR3 coding sequence is TGTGCCAGCTCACCAGGTGGGACCCCCGGGAGTAATGAGCAGTTCTTC.

This clonotype was detected many times. The chain employs TRBV15 and TRBJ2-7; 8 bases align to TRBD1. V lost 3 bases, J lost 0 bases, and 4 bases stayed unmatched. There are 15 residues in the CDR3. Germline V gene lookup returns CDR1 LNHNV and CDR2 YYDKDF (reference sequence). CDR3 DNA sequence: TGTGCCACCAGCAGTACGGGACAGGCCTCCTACGAGCAGTACTTC. This sequence encodes CATSSTGQASYEQYF.